The 14 T cell receptor beta chains below come from one sample, sequenced in a study of long-term antiretroviral therapy in people with HIV (dated 2022 in TCRdb). The immunoSEQ hsTCRB v3.0 assay was used at survey level resolution for TRB variable region sequencing. In its TCRdb copy, this immuneACCESS table keeps in-frame sequences only and misses some clones. Where compared with another copy, unresolved V genes explain less than half of these, and the others have no known cause. In this sample the table shows more than 25,000 clones, around 90% of which occur a single time. In total, the top ten clones hold roughly 8% of the sample. Sample: unsorted PBMCs, taken 3.2 years before starting antiretroviral therapy. Receptor source: a man between 45 and 60 years old with HIV.

The V gene is TRBV10-3, the J gene TRBJ1-4, with 10 bases matching TRBD1. Germline values: CDR1 ENHRY, CDR2 SYGVKD. V lost 3 bases to trimming and J lost 7 bases; unmatched junction nucleotides: 8. The CDR3 runs to 16 residues. The CDR3 sequence: CAISDPGQGSREKLFF. CDR3 sequence (DNA): TGTGCCATCAGTGATCCGGGACAGGGGTCGCGTGAAAAACTGTTTTTT.

The chain links TRBV7-3 to TRBJ2-3, with D possibly being TRBD2 (6 bases). The CDR3 spans 14 residues. Deletions cut 3 bases from V and 2 bases from J, with 9 bases between. Germline loops: CDR1 SGHTA, CDR2 FQGTGA. The CDR3 is CASSFGGLTDTQYF. CDR3 DNA sequence: TGTGCCAGCAGCTTTGGGGGACTCACAGATACGCAGTATTTT.

This chain connects TRBV2 to TRBJ2-2, with TRBD2 as a possible D gene (6 bases). The CDR3 contains 17 residues. Per the germline V gene, CDR1 is SNHLY and CDR2 is FYNNEI. Trimming took 0 bases from V and 6 from J, leaving 17 bases between them. CDR3 protein: CASSEALRDLNSGELFF. The CDR3 DNA is TGTGCCAGCAGTGAAGCGCTTAGGGACTTAAATTCCGGGGAGCTGTTTTTT.

This clone has a handful of counts. The chain links TRBV19 to TRBJ2-7; TRBD1 matches 7 bases. The CDR3 is made up of 14 amino acids. The germline CDR1 and CDR2 sequences are LNHDA and SQIVND (reference sequence). After removal of 0 bases from V and 6 bases from J, the junction contained 5 bases not matched to a gene. CDR3 amino acids: CASSIERTGSEQYF. In DNA form, the CDR3 reads TGTGCCAGTAGTATAGAGAGGACAGGAAGCGAGCAGTACTTC.

In the case of this clone: One junction end disagrees with the germline gene, perhaps due to a read error. The rearrangement links TRBV7-7 to TRBJ2-7; 7 bases are a match to TRBD1. Germline V lookup: CDR1 SSHAT, CDR2 FNYEAQ (reference sequence). CDR3 length equals 14 residues. The CDR3 DNA sequence: TGTGCTAGCAGCCCAGGGGGTTCGGCCTACGAGCAGTACTTC. Translation: CASSPGGSAYEQYF.

The chain carries TRBV19 and TRBJ2-5; 8 nucleotides line up with TRBD1. Germline CDR1 is LNHDA and CDR2 is SQIVND (reference sequence). The ends lost 6 bases at V and 4 bases at J; junction bases unmatched: 4. This CDR3 has 13 amino acids. In DNA, the CDR3 is TGTGCCAGTAGACTAACAGGGGGAGAGACCCAGTACTTC. Its translation: CASRLTGGETQYF.

The V and J genes are TRBV7-3 and TRBJ2-5, with a weak D call TRBD2 (6 bases). The CDR3 is made up of 13 amino acids. Between the trimmed V and J ends, which lost 4 bases and 7 bases, there was a span of 13 bases. Germline assignment: CDR1 SGHTA and CDR2 FQGTGA. The CDR3 bases are TGTGCCAGCAGCTCCGGGGACTTAGGGACCCAGTACTTC. It codes for CASSSGDLGTQYF.

This clone was seen only a few times. The chain is built from TRBV19 and TRBJ2-5; perhaps TRBD2 as D (6 bases). CDR1 is LNHDA, CDR2 SQIVND, per germline (reference sequence). Trimming removed 5 bases from V and 9 bases from J, with 19 bases in between. There are 14 residues in the CDR3. CDR3 sequence (DNA): TGTGCCAGTAGTGGGCGGGGCGGTTTGGGGTCCCAGTACTTC. Its protein is CASSGRGGLGSQYF.

This clone has only a few counts. The V gene is TRBV5-6, the J gene TRBJ2-7; tentatively, D is TRBD1 (5 bases). Germline CDR1 reads SGHDT; CDR2 reads YYEEEE. Trimming removed 2 bases from V and 0 bases from J, with 12 bases in between. The CDR3 is 15 residues long. The CDR3 nucleotides are TGTGCCAGCAGCTTTAGGCAGGGTCCCTCCTACGAGCAGTACTTC. This sequence encodes CASSFRQGPSYEQYF.

The rearrangement joins TRBV28 to TRBJ1-2; TRBD1 agrees at 7 bases. From germline, CDR1 is MDHEN and CDR2 SYDVKM. Trimming at V came to 4 bases and at J to 0 bases, leaving 11 bases not matched to a gene. The CDR3 has 17 amino acids. The CDR3 bases are TGTGCCAGCAGTTCCCCCCGGGGACAGCACCCTAACTATGGCTACACCTTC. It encodes CASSSPRGQHPNYGYTF.

The chain combines TRBV18 with TRBJ2-3; D not resolved. CDR3 length: 14 amino acids. V was cut by 1 base and J by 3 bases, with 8 bases left in between. In germline, CDR1 is KGHSH, CDR2 LQKENI. The CDR3 region has the DNA TGTGCCAGCTCACCACTTTCTGCTACAGATACGCAGTATTTT. Translation: CASSPLSATDTQYF.

This clone was counted a single time. The V gene is TRBV30, the J gene TRBJ2-7; 7 bases are a match to TRBD1. Germline V CDR1 and CDR2: GTSNPN, SVGIG (reference sequence). The CDR3 loop spans 14 amino acids. Germline trimming cut 3 bases from V and 2 bases from J; bases unmatched to any gene: 7. The CDR3 reads CAWRKTGAAYEQYF. Written as DNA, the CDR3 is TGTGCCTGGAGGAAAACAGGGGCTGCCTACGAGCAGTACTTC.

The rearrangement links TRBV12-5 to TRBJ1-1, with D possibly matching TRBD1 (5 bases). The CDR3 contains 16 residues. V was trimmed by 0 bases and J by 4 bases, leaving 15 bases between them. Germline V gives CDR1 LGHNT, CDR2 FRNRAP. This CDR3 reads CASGLVLGQISTEAFF. The CDR3 region has the DNA TGTGCTAGTGGTTTGGTATTGGGGCAGATCTCCACTGAAGCTTTCTTT.

This sequence joins TRBV28 and TRBJ1-3; no clear D gene. With 5 bases removed from V and 0 bases from J, the gap between germline ends came to 17 bases. The CDR3 extends over 17 amino acids. Germline assignment: CDR1 MDHEN and CDR2 SYDVKM. CDR3 sequence (DNA): TGTGCCAGCAGTCCACCTGGCAGACCGAGCTCTGGAAACACCATATATTTT. Translation: CASSPPGRPSSGNTIYF.